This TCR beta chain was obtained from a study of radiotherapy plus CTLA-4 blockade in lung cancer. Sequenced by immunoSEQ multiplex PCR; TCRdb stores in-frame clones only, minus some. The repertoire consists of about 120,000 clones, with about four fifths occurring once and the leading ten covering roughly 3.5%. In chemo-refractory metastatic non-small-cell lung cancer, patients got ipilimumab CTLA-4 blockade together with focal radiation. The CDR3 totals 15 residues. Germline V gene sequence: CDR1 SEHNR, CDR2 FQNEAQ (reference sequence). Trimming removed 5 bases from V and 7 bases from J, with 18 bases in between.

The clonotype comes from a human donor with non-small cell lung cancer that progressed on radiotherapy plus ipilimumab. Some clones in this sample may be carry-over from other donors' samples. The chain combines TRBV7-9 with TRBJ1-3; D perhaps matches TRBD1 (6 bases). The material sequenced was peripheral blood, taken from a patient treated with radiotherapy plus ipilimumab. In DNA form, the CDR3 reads TGTGCCAGCAGCCCGCCCCGCCAGGGGTGGAACACCATATATTTT. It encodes CASSPPRQGWNTIYF.